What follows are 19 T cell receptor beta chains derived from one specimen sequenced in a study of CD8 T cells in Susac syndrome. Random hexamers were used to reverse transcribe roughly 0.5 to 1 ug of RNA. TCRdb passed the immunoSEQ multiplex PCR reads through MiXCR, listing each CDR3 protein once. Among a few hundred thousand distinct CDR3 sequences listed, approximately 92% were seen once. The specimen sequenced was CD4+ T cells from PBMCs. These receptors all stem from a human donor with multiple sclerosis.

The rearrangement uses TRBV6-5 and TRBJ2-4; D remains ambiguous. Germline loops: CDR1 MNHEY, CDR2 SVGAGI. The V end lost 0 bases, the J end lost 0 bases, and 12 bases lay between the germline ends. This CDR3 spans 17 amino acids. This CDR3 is CASSYSMLTRAKNIQYF. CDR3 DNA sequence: TGTGCCAGCAGTTACTCGATGCTCACCAGAGCCAAAAACATTCAGTACTTC.

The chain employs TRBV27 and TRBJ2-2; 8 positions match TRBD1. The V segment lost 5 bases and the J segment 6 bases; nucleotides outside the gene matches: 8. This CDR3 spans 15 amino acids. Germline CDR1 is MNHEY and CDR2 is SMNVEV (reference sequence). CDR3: CASSPQGAAAGELFF. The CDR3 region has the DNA TGTGCCAGCAGTCCGCAGGGGGCTGCCGCCGGGGAGCTGTTTTTT.

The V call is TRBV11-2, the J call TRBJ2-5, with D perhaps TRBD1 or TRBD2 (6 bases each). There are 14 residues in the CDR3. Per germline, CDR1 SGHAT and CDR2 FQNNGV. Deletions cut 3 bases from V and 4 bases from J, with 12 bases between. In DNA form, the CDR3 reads TGTGCCAGCAGCTTGGGGGGCGCGGGAGAGACCCAGTACTTC. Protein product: CASSLGGAGETQYF. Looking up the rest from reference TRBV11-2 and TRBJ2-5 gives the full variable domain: EAGVAQSPRYKIIEKRQSVAFWCNPISGHATLYWYQQILGQGPKLLIQFQNNGVVDDSQLPKDRFSAERLKGVDSTLKIQPAKLEDSAVYLCASSLGGAGETQYFGPGTRLLVL.

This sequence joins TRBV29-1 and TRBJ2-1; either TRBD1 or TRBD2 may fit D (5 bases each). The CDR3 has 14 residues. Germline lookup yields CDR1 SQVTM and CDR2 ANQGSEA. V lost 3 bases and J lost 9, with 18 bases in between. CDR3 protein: CSVEETARAFEQFF. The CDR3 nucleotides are TGCAGCGTTGAGGAGACAGCGAGGGCATTTGAGCAGTTCTTC.

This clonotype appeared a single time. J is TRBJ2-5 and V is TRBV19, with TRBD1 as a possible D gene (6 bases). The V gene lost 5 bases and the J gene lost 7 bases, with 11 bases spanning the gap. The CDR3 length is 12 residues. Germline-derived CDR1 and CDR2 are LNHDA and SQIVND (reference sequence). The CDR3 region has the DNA TGTGCCAGTAGTCCCCCACAGGGGACCCAGTACTTC. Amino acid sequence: CASSPPQGTQYF.

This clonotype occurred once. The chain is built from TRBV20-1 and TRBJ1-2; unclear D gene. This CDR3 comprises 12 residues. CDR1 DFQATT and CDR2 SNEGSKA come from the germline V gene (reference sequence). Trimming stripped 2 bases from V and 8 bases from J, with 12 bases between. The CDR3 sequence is CSARLPLWGYTF. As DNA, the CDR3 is TGCAGTGCTAGACTTCCACTGTGGGGCTACACCTTC.

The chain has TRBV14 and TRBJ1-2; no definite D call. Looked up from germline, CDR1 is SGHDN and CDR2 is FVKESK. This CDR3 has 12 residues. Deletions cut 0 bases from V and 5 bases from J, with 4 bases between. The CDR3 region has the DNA TGTGCCAGCAGCCAAGAAATTTATGGCTACACCTTC. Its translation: CASSQEIYGYTF.

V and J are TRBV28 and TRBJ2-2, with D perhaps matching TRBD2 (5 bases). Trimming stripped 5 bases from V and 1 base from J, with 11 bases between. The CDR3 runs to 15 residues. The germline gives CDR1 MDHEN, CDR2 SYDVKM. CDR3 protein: CASSPLALNTGELFF. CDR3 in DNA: TGTGCCAGCAGTCCCCTAGCTCTGAACACCGGGGAGCTGTTTTTT.

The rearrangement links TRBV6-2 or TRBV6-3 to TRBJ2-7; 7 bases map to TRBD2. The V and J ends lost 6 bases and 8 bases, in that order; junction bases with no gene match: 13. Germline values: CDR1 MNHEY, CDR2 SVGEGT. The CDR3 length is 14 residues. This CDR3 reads CASSKSRLALQQYV. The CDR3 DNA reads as TGTGCCAGCAGCAAATCGAGACTAGCCTTACAGCAGTACGTC.

As DNA, the CDR3 is TGCGCCAGCAGCTTTGGCGGGAGCAGCTCCTACGAGCAGTACGTC. This translates into CASSFGGSSSYEQYV. J is TRBJ2-7 and V is TRBV5-1; 7 bases line up with TRBD2. The junction had 5 bases not matched to a gene; V was cut back by 2 bases and J by 0 bases. Germline CDR1 is SGHRS and CDR2 is YFSETQ. There are 15 residues in the CDR3.

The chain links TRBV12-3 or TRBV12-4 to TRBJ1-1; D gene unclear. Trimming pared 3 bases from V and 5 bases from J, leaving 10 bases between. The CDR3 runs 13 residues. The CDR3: CASSFHQTTEAFF. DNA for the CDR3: TGTGCCAGCAGTTTTCATCAGACTACTGAAGCTTTCTTT.

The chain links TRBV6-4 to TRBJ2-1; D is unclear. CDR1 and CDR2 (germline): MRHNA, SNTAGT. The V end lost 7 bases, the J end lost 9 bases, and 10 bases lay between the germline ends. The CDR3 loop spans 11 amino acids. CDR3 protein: CASMSFSEQFF. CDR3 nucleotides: TGTGCCAGCATGAGTTTTAGTGAGCAGTTCTTC.

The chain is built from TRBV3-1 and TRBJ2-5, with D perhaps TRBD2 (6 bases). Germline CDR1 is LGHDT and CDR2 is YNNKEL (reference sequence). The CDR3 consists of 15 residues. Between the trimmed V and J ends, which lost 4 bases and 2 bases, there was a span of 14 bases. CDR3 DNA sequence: TGTGCCAGCAGCCCCAGACTGACTAGACAAGAGACCCAGTACTTC. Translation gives CASSPRLTRQETQYF.

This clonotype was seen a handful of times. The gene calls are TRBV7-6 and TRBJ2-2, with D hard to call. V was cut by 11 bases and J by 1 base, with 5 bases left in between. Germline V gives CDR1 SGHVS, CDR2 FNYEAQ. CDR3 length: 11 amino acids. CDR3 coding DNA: TGTGCCTCAGGGAACACCGGGGAGCTGTTTTTT. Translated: CASGNTGELFF.

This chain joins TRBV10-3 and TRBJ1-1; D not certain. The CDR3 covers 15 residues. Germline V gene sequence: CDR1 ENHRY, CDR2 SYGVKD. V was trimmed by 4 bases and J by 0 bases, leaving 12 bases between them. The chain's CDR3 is CAISGGSTMNTEAFF. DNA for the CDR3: TGTGCCATCAGTGGCGGCAGTACCATGAACACTGAAGCTTTCTTT.

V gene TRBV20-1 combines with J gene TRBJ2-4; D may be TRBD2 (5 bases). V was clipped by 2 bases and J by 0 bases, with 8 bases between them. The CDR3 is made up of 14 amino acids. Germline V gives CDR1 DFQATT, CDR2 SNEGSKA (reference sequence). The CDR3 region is CSARRELAKNIQYF. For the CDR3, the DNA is TGCAGTGCTAGAAGGGAGCTAGCCAAAAACATTCAGTACTTC.

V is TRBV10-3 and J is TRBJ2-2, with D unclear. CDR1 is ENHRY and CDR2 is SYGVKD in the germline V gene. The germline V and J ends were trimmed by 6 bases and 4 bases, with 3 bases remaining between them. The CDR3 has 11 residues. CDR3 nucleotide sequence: TGTGCCATCAGACTCACCGGGGAGCTGTTTTTT. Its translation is CAIRLTGELFF.

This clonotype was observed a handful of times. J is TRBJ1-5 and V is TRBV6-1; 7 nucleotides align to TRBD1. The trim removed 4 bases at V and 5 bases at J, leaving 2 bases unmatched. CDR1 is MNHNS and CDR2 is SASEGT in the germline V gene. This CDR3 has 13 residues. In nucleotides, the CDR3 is TGTGCCAGCAGTGTAGGGGGCGATCAGCCCCAGCATTTT. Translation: CASSVGGDQPQHF.

The CDR3 region is CASSVGSPYEQYF. The CDR3 DNA is TGTGCCAGCAGCGTGGGCAGTCCCTACGAGCAGTACTTC. The J gene is TRBJ2-7, the V gene TRBV9; D not certain. This CDR3 has 13 amino acids. The germline V and J ends were trimmed by 2 bases and 2 bases, with 8 bases remaining between them. CDR1 and CDR2 from the germline V gene are SGDLS and YYNGEE.